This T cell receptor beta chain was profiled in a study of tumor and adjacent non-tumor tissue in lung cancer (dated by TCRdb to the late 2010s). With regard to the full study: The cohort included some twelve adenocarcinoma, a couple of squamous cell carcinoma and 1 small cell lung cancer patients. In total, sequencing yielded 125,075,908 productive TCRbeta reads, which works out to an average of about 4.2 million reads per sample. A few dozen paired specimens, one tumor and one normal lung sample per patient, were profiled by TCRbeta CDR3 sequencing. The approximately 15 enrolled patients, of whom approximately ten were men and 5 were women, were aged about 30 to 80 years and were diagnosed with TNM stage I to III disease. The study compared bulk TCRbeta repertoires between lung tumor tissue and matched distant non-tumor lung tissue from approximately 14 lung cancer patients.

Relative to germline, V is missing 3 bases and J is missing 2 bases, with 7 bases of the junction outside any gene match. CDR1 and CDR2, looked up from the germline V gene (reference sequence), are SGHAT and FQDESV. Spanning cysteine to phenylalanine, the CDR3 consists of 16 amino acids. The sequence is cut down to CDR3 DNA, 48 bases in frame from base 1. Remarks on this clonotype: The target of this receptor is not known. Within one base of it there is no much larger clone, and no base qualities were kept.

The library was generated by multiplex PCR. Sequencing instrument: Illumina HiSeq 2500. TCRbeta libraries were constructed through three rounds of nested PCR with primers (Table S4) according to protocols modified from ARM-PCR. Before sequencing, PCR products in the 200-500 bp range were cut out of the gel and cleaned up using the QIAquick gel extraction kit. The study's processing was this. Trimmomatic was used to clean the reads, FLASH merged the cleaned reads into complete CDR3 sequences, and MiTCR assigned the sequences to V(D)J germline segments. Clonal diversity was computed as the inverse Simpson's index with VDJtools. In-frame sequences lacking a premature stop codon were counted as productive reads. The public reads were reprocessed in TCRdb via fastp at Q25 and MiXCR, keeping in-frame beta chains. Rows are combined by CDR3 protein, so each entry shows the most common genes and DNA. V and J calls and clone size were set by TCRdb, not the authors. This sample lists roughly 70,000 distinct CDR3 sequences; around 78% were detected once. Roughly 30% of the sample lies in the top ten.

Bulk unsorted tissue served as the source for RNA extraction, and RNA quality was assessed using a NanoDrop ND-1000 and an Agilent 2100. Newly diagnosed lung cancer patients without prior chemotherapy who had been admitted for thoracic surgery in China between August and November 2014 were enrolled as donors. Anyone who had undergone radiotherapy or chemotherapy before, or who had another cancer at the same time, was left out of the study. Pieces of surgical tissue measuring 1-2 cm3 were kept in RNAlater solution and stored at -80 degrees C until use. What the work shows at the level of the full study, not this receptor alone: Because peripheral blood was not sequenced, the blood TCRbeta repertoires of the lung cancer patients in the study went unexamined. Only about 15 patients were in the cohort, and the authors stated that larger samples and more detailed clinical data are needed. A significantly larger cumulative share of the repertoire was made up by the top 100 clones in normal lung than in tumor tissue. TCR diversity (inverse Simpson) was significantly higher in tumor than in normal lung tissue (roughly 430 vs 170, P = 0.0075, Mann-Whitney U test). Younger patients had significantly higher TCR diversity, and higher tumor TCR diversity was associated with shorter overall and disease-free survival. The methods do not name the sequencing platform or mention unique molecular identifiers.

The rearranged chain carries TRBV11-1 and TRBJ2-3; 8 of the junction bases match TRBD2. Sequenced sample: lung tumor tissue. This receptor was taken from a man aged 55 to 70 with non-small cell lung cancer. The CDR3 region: CASSLISGATTDTQYF. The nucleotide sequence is TGTGCCAGCAGCTTGATTAGCGGGGCCACCACAGATACGCAGTATTTT.